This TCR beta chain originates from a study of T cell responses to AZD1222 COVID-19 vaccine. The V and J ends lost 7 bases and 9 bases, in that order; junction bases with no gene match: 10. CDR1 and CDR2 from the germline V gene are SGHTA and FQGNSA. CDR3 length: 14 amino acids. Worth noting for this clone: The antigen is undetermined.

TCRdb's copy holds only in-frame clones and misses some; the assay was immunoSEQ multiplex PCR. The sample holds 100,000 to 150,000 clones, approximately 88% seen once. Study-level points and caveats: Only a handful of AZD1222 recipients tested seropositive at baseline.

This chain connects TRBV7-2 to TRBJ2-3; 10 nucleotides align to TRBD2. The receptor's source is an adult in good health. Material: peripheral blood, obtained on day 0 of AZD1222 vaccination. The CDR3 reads CASNPSGGFRTQYF. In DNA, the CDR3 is TGTGCCAGCAACCCTAGCGGGGGCTTTCGGACGCAGTATTTT.